These 10 T cell receptor beta chains share one sample of origin, sequenced in a study of chemoradiotherapy in HPV16-positive cancers. Some clones are missing from TCRdb's copy, which holds only in-frame ones; the method was immunoSEQ multiplex PCR. The data show 12,000 or so clones, approximately 87% seen once. The material was blood, obtained from a patient who underwent chemoradiotherapy. The origin of the receptors is a human donor with HPV-associated anogenital cancer.

V is TRBV5-4 and J is TRBJ2-1; TRBD1 or TRBD2 may be the D gene (5 bases each). The V and J ends lost 1 base and 4 bases respectively, with 9 bases between them. This CDR3 comprises 14 residues. Germline CDR1 and CDR2: SGHNT and YYREEE (reference sequence). DNA for the CDR3: TGTGCCAGCAGCTTGTTGGGGGAATACAATGAGCAGTTCTTC. Translating gives CASSLLGEYNEQFF. The variable domain in full, with the rest retrieved from reference TRBV5-4 and TRBJ2-1, is ETGVTQSPTHLIKTRGQQVTLRCSSQSGHNTVSWYQQALGQGPQFIFQYYREEENGRGNFPPRFSGLQFPNYSSELNVNALELDDSALYLCASSLLGEYNEQFFGPGTRLTVL.

Comment on this clone: No DNA is shown, since the ends of the CDR3 on it are uncertain; the CDR3 is the one TCRdb lists. The chain recombines TRBV21-1 with TRBJ1-4; the table gives TRBD1 as D, unverified against the DNA. TRBV21-1 is assigned pseudogene status. The CDR3 has 15 amino acids, counting both end residues. The CDR3 protein is CASRLVGQGNEKLFF.

The chain recombines TRBV13 with TRBJ2-7; TRBD1 matches 7 bases. The CDR3 has 12 amino acids. Germline CDR1 and CDR2: PRHDT and FYEKMQ (reference sequence). V gave up 8 bases and J gave up 6 bases; unmatched junction bases: 7. The CDR3 DNA follows: TGTGCCAGCGGCGACAGGGCGTTCGAGCAGTACTTC. Translation: CASGDRAFEQYF.

The rearrangement joins TRBV5-6 to TRBJ1-5; possibly TRBD1 for D (6 bases). Germline CDR1 and CDR2: SGHDT and YYEEEE. The CDR3 totals 14 residues. The ends were cut back, 1 base at V and 7 bases at J, with 12 bases in the middle. The CDR3 DNA follows: TGTGCCAGCAGCTTGTGGGACATATCGCAGCCCCAGCATTTT. It yields the protein CASSLWDISQPQHF.

The chain links TRBV18 to TRBJ1-4; no reliable D call. The CDR3 covers 14 residues. The germline CDR1 and CDR2 sequences are KGHSH and LQKENI. V was pared by 3 bases and J by 3 bases, with 8 bases between. The CDR3 protein is CASSPASANEKLFF. CDR3 nucleotides: TGTGCCAGCTCACCGGCCAGCGCTAATGAAAAACTGTTTTTT.

The V call is TRBV4-1, the J call TRBJ1-1; D may be TRBD1 (5 bases). Germline V lookup: CDR1 MGHRA, CDR2 YSYEKL. This CDR3 is built from 14 residues. Trimming left V 0 bases short and J 1 base short, with 6 bases between. The CDR3 here is CASSQDRGNTEAFF. The DNA for the CDR3 is TGCGCCAGCAGCCAAGATAGGGGGAACACTGAAGCTTTCTTT.

V usage is TRBV7-8 and J usage is TRBJ2-7, with 7 nucleotides matching TRBD1. This CDR3 has 15 amino acids. V trimming: 5 bases; J trimming: 0 bases; junction bases outside the gene matches: 7. Germline V lookup: CDR1 SGHVS, CDR2 FQNEAQ. The CDR3 nucleotides read TGTGCCAGCAGCCGTAGGGGGCAGAGCTCCTACGAGCAGTACTTC. As protein: CASSRRGQSSYEQYF.

This clone came up a few times. V and J are TRBV28 and TRBJ2-5; the D is unclear. Germline loops: CDR1 MDHEN, CDR2 SYDVKM. The V gene lost 2 bases and the J gene lost 2 bases, with 9 bases spanning the gap. The CDR3 is made up of 14 amino acids. CDR3 DNA: TGTGCCAGCAGTTTAATGCGGTGGCAAGAGACCCAGTACTTC. Translating it yields CASSLMRWQETQYF. Filled out from reference TRBV28 and TRBJ2-5, the complete variable domain reads DVKVTQSSRYLVKRTGEKVFLECVQDMDHENMFWYRQDPGLGLRLIYFSYDVKMKEKGDIPEGYSVSREKKERFSLILESASTNQTSMYLCASSLMRWQETQYFGPGTRLLVL.

This rearrangement joins TRBV5-8 to TRBJ2-1; D gene unclear. This CDR3 has 15 residues. The ends were cut back, 0 bases at V and 0 bases at J, with 7 bases in the middle. Germline CDR1 reads SGHTS; CDR2 reads YDEGEE. The CDR3 bases are TGTGCCAGCAGCTTGGACTCGAGCTCCTACAATGAGCAGTTCTTC. Residues: CASSLDSSSYNEQFF.

The rearrangement uses TRBV7-8 and TRBJ2-3, with 10 bases lining up with TRBD1. CDR3 length: 15 residues. The junction had 6 bases not matched to a gene; V was cut back by 5 bases and J by 4 bases. The germline CDR1 and CDR2 sequences are SGHVS and FQNEAQ. The DNA of the CDR3 is TGTGCCAGCAGCCCAAGGGACAGGGGTGCAGATACGCAGTATTTT. It is translated as CASSPRDRGADTQYF.